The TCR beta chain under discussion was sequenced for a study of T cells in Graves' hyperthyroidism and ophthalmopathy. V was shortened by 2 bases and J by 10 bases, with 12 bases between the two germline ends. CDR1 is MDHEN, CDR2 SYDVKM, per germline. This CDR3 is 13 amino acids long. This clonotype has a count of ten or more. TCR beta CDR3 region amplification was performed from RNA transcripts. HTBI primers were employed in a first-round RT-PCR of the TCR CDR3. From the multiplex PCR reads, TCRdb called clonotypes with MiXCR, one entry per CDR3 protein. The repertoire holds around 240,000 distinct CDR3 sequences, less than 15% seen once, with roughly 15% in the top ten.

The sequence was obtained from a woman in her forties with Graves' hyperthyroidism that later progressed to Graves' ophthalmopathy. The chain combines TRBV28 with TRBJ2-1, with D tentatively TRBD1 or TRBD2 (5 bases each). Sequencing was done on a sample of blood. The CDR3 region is CASSLEGLREQFF. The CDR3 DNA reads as TGTGCCAGCAGTTTAGAGGGGCTAAGGGAGCAGTTCTTC. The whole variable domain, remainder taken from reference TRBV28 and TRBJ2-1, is DVKVTQSSRYLVKRTGEKVFLECVQDMDHENMFWYRQDPGLGLRLIYFSYDVKMKEKGDIPEGYSVSREKKERFSLILESASTNQTSMYLCASSLEGLREQFFGPGTRLTVL.